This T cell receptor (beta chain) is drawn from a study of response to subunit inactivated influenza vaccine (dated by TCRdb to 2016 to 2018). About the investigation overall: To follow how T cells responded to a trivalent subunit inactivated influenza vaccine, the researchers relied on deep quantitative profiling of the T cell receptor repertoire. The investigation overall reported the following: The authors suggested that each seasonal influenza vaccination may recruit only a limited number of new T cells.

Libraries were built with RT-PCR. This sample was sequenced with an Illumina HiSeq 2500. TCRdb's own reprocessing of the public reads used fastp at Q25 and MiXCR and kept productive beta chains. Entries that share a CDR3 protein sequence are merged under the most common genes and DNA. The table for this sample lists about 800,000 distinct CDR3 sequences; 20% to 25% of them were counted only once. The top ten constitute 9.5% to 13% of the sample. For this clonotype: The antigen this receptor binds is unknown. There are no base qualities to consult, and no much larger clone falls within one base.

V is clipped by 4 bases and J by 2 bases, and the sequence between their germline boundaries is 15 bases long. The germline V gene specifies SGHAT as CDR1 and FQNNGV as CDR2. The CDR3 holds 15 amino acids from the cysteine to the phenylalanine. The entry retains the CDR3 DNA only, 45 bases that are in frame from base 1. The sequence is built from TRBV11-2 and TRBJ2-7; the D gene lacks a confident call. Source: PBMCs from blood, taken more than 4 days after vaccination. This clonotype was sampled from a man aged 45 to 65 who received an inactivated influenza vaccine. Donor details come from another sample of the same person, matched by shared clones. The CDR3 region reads CASSSEPSGPYEQYF. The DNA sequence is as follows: TGTGCCAGCAGCTCCGAACCTTCCGGGCCCTACGAGCAGTACTTC.